The clone carrying this T cell receptor (beta chain) was counted ten times or more. Its antigen is as yet unknown. V was pared by 2 bases and J by 5 bases, with 14 bases between. The CDR3 extends over 15 amino acids. CDR1 MNHEY and CDR2 SVGAGI come from the germline V gene. The sample originates from a study of spatial heterogeneity in lung cancer. Study at large: The library had UMIs, and each TCR and UMI pair averaged more than ten raw reads. Points from the study as a whole: In blood, ubiquitous expanded tumor TCRs appeared more at resection than follow-up.

The sample's time point: blood at routine non-recurrence follow-up after resection. MiXCR, run by TCRdb on the 5' RACE reads, gives a single entry per CDR3 protein. The sample holds about 27,000 distinct CDR3 sequences, roughly 5.7% seen once. The source material was PBMCs, sampled at follow-up. The receptor was isolated from a female donor with early-stage non-small cell lung cancer. The V call is TRBV6-5, the J call TRBJ2-3; the D gene is possibly TRBD2 (7 bases). In nucleotides, the CDR3 is TGTGCCAGCAGTTACGGGGGGGGGCGAGGAGATACGCAGTATTTT. Translation: CASSYGGGRGDTQYF.